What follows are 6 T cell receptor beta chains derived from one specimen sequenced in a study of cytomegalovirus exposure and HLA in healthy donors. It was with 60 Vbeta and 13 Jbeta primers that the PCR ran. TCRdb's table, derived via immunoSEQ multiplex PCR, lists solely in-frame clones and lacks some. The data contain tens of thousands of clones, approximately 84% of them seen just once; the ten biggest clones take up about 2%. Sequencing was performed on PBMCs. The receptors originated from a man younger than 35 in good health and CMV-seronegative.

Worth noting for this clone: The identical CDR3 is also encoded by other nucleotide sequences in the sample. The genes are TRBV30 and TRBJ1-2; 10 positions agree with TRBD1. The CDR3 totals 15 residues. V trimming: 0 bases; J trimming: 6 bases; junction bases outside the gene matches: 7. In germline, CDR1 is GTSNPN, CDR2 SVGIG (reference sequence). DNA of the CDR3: TGTGCCTGGAGTGTACTTCGGACAGGGGGAAATGGCTACACCTTC. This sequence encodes CAWSVLRTGGNGYTF.

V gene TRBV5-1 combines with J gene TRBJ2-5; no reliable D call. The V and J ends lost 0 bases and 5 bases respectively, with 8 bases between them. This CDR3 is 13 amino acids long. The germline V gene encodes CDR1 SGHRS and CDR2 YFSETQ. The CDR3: CASSLGRVETQYF. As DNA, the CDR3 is TGCGCCAGCAGCTTGGGCCGGGTGGAGACCCAGTACTTC.

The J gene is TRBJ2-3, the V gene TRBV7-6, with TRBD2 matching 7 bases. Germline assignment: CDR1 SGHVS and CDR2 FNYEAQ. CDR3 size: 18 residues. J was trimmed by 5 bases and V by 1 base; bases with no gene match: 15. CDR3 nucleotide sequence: TGTGCCAGCAGCTTAGAAGCGGGCGGGAGCGCTATTAAAGATACGCAGTATTTT. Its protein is CASSLEAGGSAIKDTQYF.

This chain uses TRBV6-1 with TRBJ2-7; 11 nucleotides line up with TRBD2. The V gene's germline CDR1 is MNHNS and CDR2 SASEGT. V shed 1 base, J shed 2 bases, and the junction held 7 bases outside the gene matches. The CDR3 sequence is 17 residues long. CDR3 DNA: TGTGCCAGCAGTGAAGTCGGGACTAGCGGTTCCCCCTACGAGCAGTACTTC. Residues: CASSEVGTSGSPYEQYF.

CDR3 nucleotides: TGTGCCAGCAGTTTGCCTGGACAGGGTTGGCATCAGCCCCAGCATTTT. This codes for CASSLPGQGWHQPQHF. V usage is TRBV28 and J usage is TRBJ1-5, with 8 bases identical to TRBD1. The CDR3 spans 16 residues. Germline assignment: CDR1 MDHEN and CDR2 SYDVKM. V lost 3 bases and J lost 5; bases outside the gene matches: 9.

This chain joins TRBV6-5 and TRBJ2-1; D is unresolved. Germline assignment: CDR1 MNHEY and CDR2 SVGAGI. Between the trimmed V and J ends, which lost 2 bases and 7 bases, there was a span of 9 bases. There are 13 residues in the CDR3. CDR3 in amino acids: CASSYPQLNEQFF. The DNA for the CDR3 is TGTGCCAGCAGTTACCCCCAGTTGAATGAGCAGTTCTTC.